A single sample is the source of the 5 T cell receptor beta chains below, sequenced in a study of human T cells and chemical hapten exposure. As to time point: patch test 3, about 24 weeks after DPC sensitization. Treatment noted: therapeutic diphenylcyclopropenone sensitization with weekly scalp DPC. TCRdb re-called the RACE reads through MiXCR, storing one row per CDR3 protein. The table shows 95,000 to 150,000 distinct CDR3 sequences, with approximately 11% occurring only once. The sequencing here drew on whole blood, taken in connection with sensitization to the hapten diphenylcyclopropenone (DPC). The receptors originated from a woman between 45 and 65 years old with alopecia areata. Some clones in this sample may be carry-over from other donors' samples.

This chain connects TRBV12-3 or TRBV12-4 to TRBJ1-2; the match to TRBD1 covers 10 bases. CDR3 length: 14 residues. Trimming removed 5 bases from V and 4 bases from J; junction bases left unmatched: 4. CDR3 residues: CASSRQGALYGYTF. The CDR3 nucleotides are TGTGCCAGCAGTCGACAGGGGGCCCTCTATGGCTACACCTTC.

This clonotype has a handful of counts. The rearrangement uses TRBV24-1 and TRBJ2-7; no clear D. Germline V gene sequence: CDR1 KGHDR, CDR2 SFDVKD. V was cut by 5 bases and J by 5 bases, with 15 bases left in between. This CDR3 is built from 14 residues. The CDR3 loop is CATSGRPRSDEQYF. As DNA, the CDR3 is TGTGCCACCAGTGGAAGGCCCCGTTCGGACGAGCAGTACTTC.

This chain links TRBV6-5 with TRBJ2-1; 11 nucleotides line up with TRBD2. Germline values: CDR1 MNHEY, CDR2 SVGAGI. This CDR3 comprises 15 residues. V lost 6 bases to trimming and J lost 4 bases; unmatched junction nucleotides: 5. CDR3 in amino acids: CASRLTSGGYNEQFF. The CDR3 nucleotides are TGTGCCAGCAGGCTTACTAGCGGGGGATACAATGAGCAGTTCTTC.

This clonotype was seen a few times. The chain employs TRBV25-1 and TRBJ2-7; 8 bases map to TRBD2. The V segment lost 6 bases and the J segment 4 bases; nucleotides outside the gene matches: 8. The CDR3 is 14 amino acids. Germline V gene sequence: CDR1 MGHDK, CDR2 SYGVNS. DNA of the CDR3: TGTGCCAGCAGCCCGGGACTAGGGGTATACGAGCAGTACTTC. Translation: CASSPGLGVYEQYF.

The V call is TRBV28, the J call TRBJ1-1; 7 nucleotides match TRBD1. Germline loops: CDR1 MDHEN, CDR2 SYDVKM. The CDR3 extends over 15 amino acids. Trimming cost V 5 bases and J 2 bases; bases outside gene matches: 8. CDR3 protein: CASSPGQARNTEAFF. In DNA, the CDR3 is TGTGCCAGCAGTCCCGGACAGGCTCGTAACACTGAAGCTTTCTTT.